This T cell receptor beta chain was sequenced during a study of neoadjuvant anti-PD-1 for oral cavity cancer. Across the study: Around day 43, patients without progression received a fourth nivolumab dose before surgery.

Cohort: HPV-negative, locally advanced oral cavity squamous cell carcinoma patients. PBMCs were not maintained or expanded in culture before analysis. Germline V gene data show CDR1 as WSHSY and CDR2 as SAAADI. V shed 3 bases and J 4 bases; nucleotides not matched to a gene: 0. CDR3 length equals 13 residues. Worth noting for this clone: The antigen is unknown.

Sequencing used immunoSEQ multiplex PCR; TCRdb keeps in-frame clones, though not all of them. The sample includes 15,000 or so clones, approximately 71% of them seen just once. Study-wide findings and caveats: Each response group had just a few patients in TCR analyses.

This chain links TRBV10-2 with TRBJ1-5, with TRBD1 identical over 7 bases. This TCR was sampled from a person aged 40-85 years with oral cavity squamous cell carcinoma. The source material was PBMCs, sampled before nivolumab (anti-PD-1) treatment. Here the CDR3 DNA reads TGCGCCAGCAGTGAACAGGGGAATCAGCCCCAGCATTTT. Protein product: CASSEQGNQPQHF.